These T cell receptor beta chains were read from a single sample in a study of OX40 agonist ivuxolimab in advanced cancers. Repertoires were generated with immunoSEQ multiplex PCR, while TCRdb's copy carries only in-frame clones and drops some. The sample contains about 110,000 clones, approximately 90% of which appear only once. The material sequenced was CD4+ or CD8+ T cells sorted from blood, taken in a trial of the OX40 agonist ivuxolimab. These receptor sequences come from an adult with an advanced solid tumor such as melanoma, head and neck, liver or kidney cancer. Both conserved end residues are part of each CDR3. D genes are given only for firm matches. Size is stated for part of the rows, as once, few or many counts, or as a class when the clone is expanded.

>.|.|TRBJ1-4|TRBV19
CASSIGTLGEKLFF
TGTGCCAGTAGTATAGGAACCCTGGGTGAAAAACTGTTTTTT
>.|TRBD1|TRBJ2-6|TRBV7-9
CASSRGQTGANVLTF
TGTGCCAGCAGCCGGGGACAGACTGGGGCCAACGTCCTGACTTTC
>.|TRBD1|TRBJ2-2|TRBV9
CASSVRDRNTGELFF
TGTGCCAGCAGCGTCCGGGACAGGAACACCGGGGAGCTGTTTTTT
>.|.|TRBJ2-7|TRBV18
CASSPQGMSEQYF
TGTGCCAGCTCTCCGCAAGGGATGAGCGAGCAGTACTTC
>.|TRBD2|TRBJ2-3|TRBV2
CASSGTPGTSGGGTQYF
TGTGCCAGCAGTGGCACCCCCGGGACTAGCGGGGGGGGGACGCAGTATTTT
>once|.|TRBJ2-1|TRBV9
CASSVGPEASEQFF
TGTGCCAGCAGCGTAGGTCCCGAGGCCAGCGAGCAGTTCTTC
>.|.|TRBJ2-3|TRBV6-6
CASSYGDQEDTQYF
TGTGCCAGCAGTTACGGGGATCAGGAGGATACGCAGTATTTT
>.|TRBD2|TRBJ2-7|TRBV18
CASSPLSGGSGGEQYF
TGTGCCAGCTCACCCCTATCCGGGGGGAGCGGGGGCGAGCAGTACTTC
>.|TRBD2|TRBJ2-7|TRBV6-5
CASTLREGPYEQYF
TGTGCCAGCACCCTCCGGGAGGGGCCCTACGAGCAGTACTTC
>once|TRBD1|TRBJ2-7|TRBV5-1
CASSQGQNYEQYF
TGCGCCAGCAGCCAGGGACAGAACTACGAGCAGTACTTC
>.|TRBD2|TRBJ2-3|TRBV30
CAWSVGLAGAVDTQYF
TGTGCCTGGAGTGTGGGACTAGCGGGAGCGGTAGATACGCAGTATTTT
>once|.|TRBJ2-5|TRBV20-1
CSAWAQETQYF
TGCAGTGCTTGGGCACAAGAGACCCAGTACTTC
>.|.|TRBJ1-5|TRBV10-1
CASSETNQPQHF
TGCGCCAGCAGTGAGACCAATCAGCCCCAGCATTTT
>.|TRBD1|TRBJ2-2|TRBV19
CASSIAQGAWSTGELFF
TGTGCCAGTAGTATAGCCCAGGGGGCTTGGAGTACCGGGGAGCTGTTTTTT
>.|.|TRBJ2-3|TRBV10-1
CASSPGPGTQYF
TGCGCCAGCAGCCCAGGGCCCGGTACGCAGTATTTT
>.|.|TRBJ2-7|TRBV5-1
CASSSRSSKWAYEQYF
TGCGCCAGCAGCTCGCGTTCCTCCAAATGGGCTTACGAGCAGTACTTC
>.|TRBD2|TRBJ2-7|TRBV28
CASSLRTSGRGEQYF
TGTGCCAGCAGTTTAAGGACTAGCGGGAGAGGCGAGCAGTACTTC
>once|.|TRBJ1-4|TRBV28
CASSSSSPTNEKLFF
TGTGCCAGCAGTTCCTCGTCTCCAACTAATGAAAAACTGTTTTTT
>once|.|TRBJ2-1|TRBV6-5
CASSYGNSEQFF
TGTGCCAGCAGTTACGGGAACTCTGAGCAGTTCTTC
>.|.|TRBJ1-2|TRBV18
CASSPDNGNYGYTF
TGTGCCAGCTCACCGGATAACGGCAACTATGGCTACACCTTC
>.|.|TRBJ2-2|TRBV2
CASRWSREGFLDTGELFF
TGTGCCAGCAGATGGTCGCGGGAAGGTTTTTTAGACACCGGGGAGCTGTTTTTT
>.|.|TRBJ1-1|TRBV18
CASSLGLDTEAFF
TGTGCCAGCTCACTGGGACTGGACACTGAAGCTTTCTTT
>.|.|TRBJ2-1|TRBV9
CASRSSGSPYNEQFF
TGTGCCAGCAGATCTTCCGGGAGCCCCTACAATGAGCAGTTCTTC
>.|.|TRBJ2-7|TRBV6-6
CASSYSRGTYEQYF
TGTGCCAGCAGTTACTCGAGAGGGACCTACGAGCAGTACTTC
>.|.|TRBJ2-7|TRBV30
CAWSDGYEQYF
TGTGCCTGGAGTGACGGCTACGAGCAGTACTTC
>.|.|TRBJ1-5|TRBV25-1
CASRPAGNGNQPQHF
TGTGCCAGCCGCCCCGCAGGGAACGGCAATCAGCCCCAGCATTTT
>.|.|TRBJ2-5|TRBV9
CASSTGTGAQETQYF
TGTGCCAGCAGCACAGGCACCGGGGCCCAAGAGACCCAGTACTTC
>.|TRBD1|TRBJ2-2|TRBV28
CASSLWAGGITGELFF
TGTGCCAGCAGTTTATGGGCAGGGGGCATCACCGGGGAGCTGTTTTTT
>.|.|TRBJ1-4|TRBV18
CASSPPGSTNEKLFF
TGTGCCAGCTCACCACCGGGCTCAACTAATGAAAAACTGTTTTTT
>.|TRBD1|TRBJ1-3|TRBV10-2
CASTPDRGSSGNTIYF
TGCGCCAGCACCCCTGACAGGGGGTCCTCTGGAAACACCATATATTTT
>.|.|TRBJ1-2|TRBV6-5
CASSPVTANYGYTF
TGTGCCAGCAGCCCTGTGACGGCTAACTATGGCTACACCTTC
>.|.|TRBJ2-3|TRBV20-1
CSAYNPDTQYF
TGCAGTGCTTATAATCCAGATACGCAGTATTTT